What follows are 26 T cell receptor beta chains derived from one specimen sequenced in a study of cytomegalovirus exposure and HLA in healthy donors. Some clones are missing from TCRdb's copy, which holds only in-frame ones; the method was immunoSEQ multiplex PCR. The sample has 200,000 or so clones; approximately 84% are singletons. Sequenced input: PBMCs. These TCRs come from a man aged 18-30 years in good health and CMV-seropositive.

The rearrangement joins TRBV7-2 to TRBJ2-2; tentatively, D is TRBD2 (5 bases). This CDR3 has 15 amino acids. V dropped 4 bases and J dropped 1 base, with 10 bases sitting between them. Germline V lookup: CDR1 SGHTA, CDR2 FQGNSA. The CDR3: CASSSLRGNTGELFF. Written as DNA, the CDR3 is TGTGCCAGCAGCTCGCTTCGGGGGAACACCGGGGAGCTGTTTTTT.

This chain uses TRBV30 with TRBJ1-5; the D gene is possibly TRBD1 (6 bases). Per germline, CDR1 GTSNPN and CDR2 SVGIG (reference sequence). This CDR3 has 15 residues. Trimming pared 4 bases from V and 7 bases from J, leaving 20 bases between. CDR3 nucleotide sequence: TGTGCCTGGAAGCAGGGGACAACCTCCGGGCAGCCCCAGCATTTT. This codes for CAWKQGTTSGQPQHF.

V is TRBV11-2 and J is TRBJ2-5; D remains unclear. Germline CDR1 SGHAT, CDR2 FQNNGV. This CDR3 region has 13 residues. With 1 base removed from V and 0 bases from J, the gap between germline ends came to 3 bases. The DNA of the CDR3 is TGTGCCAGCAGCTTAGCCAACCAAGAGACCCAGTACTTC. It is translated as CASSLANQETQYF.

This rearrangement joins TRBV4-2 to TRBJ2-7; TRBD2 might be the D (6 bases). Trimming took 5 bases from V and 3 from J, leaving 17 bases between them. The CDR3 length is 15 residues. Germline V lookup: CDR1 LGHNA, CDR2 YNFKEQ. The CDR3 region has the DNA TGTGCCAGCAGCTCCCTTGGGGAGGACATCTACGAGCAGTACTTC. Its translation: CASSSLGEDIYEQYF.

This clone has a handful of counts. The V and J genes are TRBV7-9 and TRBJ2-2; D might be TRBD2 (5 bases). The length of the CDR3 is 13 residues. The ends were cut back, 5 bases at V and 6 bases at J, with 10 bases in the middle. Germline V gene sequence: CDR1 SEHNR, CDR2 FQNEAQ (reference sequence). CDR3 region: CASSQLEAGELFF. The CDR3 DNA reads as TGTGCCAGCAGCCAATTGGAGGCCGGGGAGCTGTTTTTT. Full variable domain (remainder filled in from reference TRBV7-9 and TRBJ2-2): DTGVSQNPRHKITKRGQNVTFRCDPISEHNRLYWYRQTLGQGPEFLTYFQNEAQLEKSRLLSDRFSAERPKGSFSTLEIQRTEQGDSAMYLCASSQLEAGELFFGEGSRLTVL.

The chain has TRBV9 and TRBJ1-2, with TRBD1 matching over 10 bases. Losses at the gene ends were 2 bases for V and 6 bases for J; bases not matched to a gene: 1. Germline CDR1 is SGDLS and CDR2 is YYNGEE. The CDR3 is 13 amino acids. The CDR3 DNA sequence: TGTGCCAGCAGCGTTGGACAGGGGGATGGCTACACCTTC. This encodes CASSVGQGDGYTF.

The CDR3, as DNA: TGTGCCAGCAATCCAGGGGGCGCTGATTATGGCTACACCTTC. It translates to CASNPGGADYGYTF. The chain couples TRBV28 to TRBJ1-2; 8 positions agree with TRBD1. Germline lookup yields CDR1 MDHEN and CDR2 SYDVKM. The CDR3 runs 14 residues. The J segment lost 5 bases and the V segment lost 7 bases, leaving 9 bases of the junction unmatched.

This clone was detected only a few times. The rearrangement links TRBV10-3 to TRBJ2-2, with 7 bases lining up with TRBD2. In germline, CDR1 is ENHRY, CDR2 SYGVKD. The trim removed 4 bases at V and 1 base at J, leaving 3 bases unmatched. The length of the CDR3 is 15 residues. Here the CDR3 DNA reads TGTGCCATCAGTGCAGCTAGCGGGAACACCGGGGAGCTGTTTTTT. This sequence encodes CAISAASGNTGELFF.

This sequence joins TRBV18 and TRBJ1-4; 10 bases are shared with TRBD1. The V segment lost 4 bases and the J segment 8 bases; nucleotides outside the gene matches: 4. Per the germline V gene, CDR1 is KGHSH and CDR2 is LQKENI. The CDR3 sequence is 14 residues long. The CDR3 sequence: CASSRDRGSEKLFF. The CDR3 nucleotides read TGTGCCAGCTCACGGGACAGGGGATCCGAAAAACTGTTTTTT.

This chain joins TRBV11-2 and TRBJ2-3; D gene ambiguous. Between the trimmed V and J ends, which lost 3 bases and 0 bases, there was a span of 10 bases. The CDR3 has 15 residues. Germline CDR1 reads SGHAT; CDR2 reads FQNNGV. DNA of the CDR3: TGTGCCAGCAGCTTTACTACCTCTAGCACAGATACGCAGTATTTT. Its protein product is CASSFTTSSTDTQYF.

The chain recombines TRBV30 with TRBJ2-1, with 7 bases fitting TRBD1. The V and J ends lost 7 bases and 0 bases, in that order; junction bases with no gene match: 6. Germline V gene sequence: CDR1 GTSNPN, CDR2 SVGIG (reference sequence). The CDR3 is made up of 14 amino acids. In nucleotides, the CDR3 is TGTGCCTACATACAGGGGAGCTCCTACAATGAGCAGTTCTTC. Translation gives CAYIQGSSYNEQFF.

The CDR3 loop is CASSWGQAETQYF. The CDR3 bases are TGTGCCAGCAGCTGGGGACAGGCAGAGACCCAGTACTTC. The chain uses TRBV7-2 and TRBJ2-5; 8 bases line up with TRBD1. With 4 bases clipped from V and 4 bases from J, the junction kept 2 bases outside the gene matches. Germline CDR1 SGHTA, CDR2 FQGNSA. The length of the CDR3 is 13 residues.

DNA of the CDR3: TGCGCCAGCAGCCAAGAACTAGCGGAGAGCCATGAGCAGTTCTTC. This gives the protein CASSQELAESHEQFF. This chain uses TRBV4-3 with TRBJ2-1, with 8 nucleotides matching TRBD2. The CDR3 extends over 15 amino acids. Germline trimming cut 0 bases from V and 8 bases from J; bases unmatched to any gene: 6. Germline V lookup: CDR1 LGHNA, CDR2 YSLEER.

V is TRBV6-4 and J is TRBJ2-1, with 10 bases fitting TRBD2. V was clipped by 6 bases and J by 10 bases; unmatched bases: 6. Germline CDR1 and CDR2: MRHNA and SNTAGT. The CDR3 spans 13 residues. The CDR3 here is CASRGLADPEQFF. The CDR3 nucleotides are TGTGCCAGCAGAGGACTAGCGGACCCGGAGCAGTTCTTC.

This clone is a singleton in its sample. This sequence joins TRBV27 and TRBJ2-2; 8 positions match TRBD1. Trimming cost V 6 bases and J 5 bases; bases outside gene matches: 5. This CDR3 is 14 amino acids long. Germline V CDR1 and CDR2: MNHEY, SMNVEV (reference sequence). CDR3 protein: CASSPRQGTGELFF. The CDR3 DNA reads as TGTGCCAGCAGCCCCCGACAGGGGACCGGGGAGCTGTTTTTT.

The V gene is TRBV19, the J gene TRBJ1-2; TRBD1 matches 8 bases. The length of the CDR3 is 13 residues. In germline, CDR1 is LNHDA, CDR2 SQIVND (reference sequence). Trimming at V came to 5 bases and at J to 3 bases, leaving 2 bases not matched to a gene. CDR3 in DNA: TGTGCCAGTAGTCCGGACAGGGACTATGGCTACACCTTC. This codes for CASSPDRDYGYTF.

This sequence joins TRBV7-8 and TRBJ1-1; 8 positions agree with TRBD1. CDR1 is SGHVS and CDR2 is FQNEAQ in the germline V gene. Trimming took 6 bases from V and 5 from J; bases not matched to a gene: 11. The CDR3 is 15 residues long. The CDR3: CASSSRTGLSTEAFF. CDR3 sequence (DNA): TGTGCCAGCAGTTCCCGGACAGGGTTATCGACTGAAGCTTTCTTT.

The chain couples TRBV7-9 to TRBJ2-7; 9 positions agree with TRBD1. The CDR3 extends over 14 amino acids. Germline V gives CDR1 SEHNR, CDR2 FQNEAQ (reference sequence). With 3 bases clipped from V and 5 bases from J, the junction kept 5 bases outside the gene matches. CDR3 loop: CASSFRDRAHEQYF. The DNA of the CDR3 is TGTGCCAGCAGCTTCCGGGACAGGGCCCACGAGCAGTACTTC.

V usage is TRBV7-9 and J usage is TRBJ2-3; perhaps TRBD1 as D (6 bases). With 4 bases removed from V and 0 bases from J, the gap between germline ends came to 20 bases. Germline V CDR1 and CDR2: SEHNR, FQNEAQ (reference sequence). This CDR3 is 18 amino acids long. CDR3 nucleotides: TGTGCCAGCAGCTCCCAAGGACAGATACTAACCAGCACAGATACGCAGTATTTT. This translates into CASSSQGQILTSTDTQYF.

The chain couples TRBV4-1 to TRBJ2-1; TRBD2 might be the D (6 bases). V was cut by 4 bases and J by 3 bases, with 10 bases left in between. The germline V gene has CDR1 MGHRA and CDR2 YSYEKL. CDR3 size: 14 residues. CDR3 amino acids: CASSPGTFYNEQFF. CDR3 sequence (DNA): TGCGCCAGCAGCCCTGGGACTTTCTACAATGAGCAGTTCTTC.

The chain recombines TRBV9 with TRBJ2-1; 8 bases line up with TRBD2. Germline CDR1 is SGDLS and CDR2 is YYNGEE. V shed 4 bases and J 5 bases; nucleotides not matched to a gene: 8. The CDR3 loop spans 15 amino acids. The CDR3 DNA follows: TGTGCCAGCAGCACTATGAGCGGGAGAAACAATGAGCAGTTCTTC. Translated: CASSTMSGRNNEQFF.

This chain links TRBV6-1 with TRBJ1-2; D perhaps matches TRBD1 (5 bases). The CDR3 is 12 amino acids. V lost 8 bases to trimming and J lost 6 bases, with 13 bases between them. The V gene's germline CDR1 is MNHNS and CDR2 SASEGT. The CDR3 here is CASQDSGDGYTF. DNA for the CDR3: TGTGCCAGCCAAGACAGTGGGGATGGCTACACCTTC.

The V gene is TRBV20-1, the J gene TRBJ2-1; D is unclear. Trimming removed 3 bases from V and 10 bases from J, with 7 bases in between. CDR1 and CDR2 (germline): DFQATT, SNEGSKA (reference sequence). The CDR3 is made up of 10 amino acids. For the CDR3, the DNA is TGCAGTGCTAGGGGCCAGGAGCAGTTCTTC. Its translation is CSARGQEQFF.

The gene calls are TRBV7-2 and TRBJ2-1, with D possibly being TRBD2 (6 bases). Trimming shortened V by 5 bases and J by 5 bases, and 19 bases separated the two germline ends. This CDR3 comprises 16 residues. Germline V CDR1 and CDR2: SGHTA, FQGNSA. The CDR3 reads CASSKPGGTAHNEQFF. The CDR3 DNA sequence: TGTGCCAGCAGCAAACCCGGCGGGACTGCACACAATGAGCAGTTCTTC.

The chain's CDR3 is CASSQLQNSEQYF. The CDR3 coding sequence is TGCGCCAGCAGCCAGCTACAGAATTCCGAGCAGTACTTC. The chain employs TRBV4-3 and TRBJ2-7, with D unclear. Trimming took 3 bases from V and 6 from J, leaving 12 bases between them. Germline CDR1 LGHNA, CDR2 YSLEER. CDR3 size: 13 residues.

J is TRBJ2-7 and V is TRBV27; perhaps TRBD1 as D (6 bases). The CDR3 has 16 residues. The germline V gene has CDR1 MNHEY and CDR2 SMNVEV (reference sequence). V was shortened by 5 bases and J by 1 base, with 18 bases between the two germline ends. In DNA, the CDR3 is TGTGCCAGCAGTAAAAAGACGACAGGTTTTTCCTACGAGCAGTACTTC. Its translation is CASSKKTTGFSYEQYF.